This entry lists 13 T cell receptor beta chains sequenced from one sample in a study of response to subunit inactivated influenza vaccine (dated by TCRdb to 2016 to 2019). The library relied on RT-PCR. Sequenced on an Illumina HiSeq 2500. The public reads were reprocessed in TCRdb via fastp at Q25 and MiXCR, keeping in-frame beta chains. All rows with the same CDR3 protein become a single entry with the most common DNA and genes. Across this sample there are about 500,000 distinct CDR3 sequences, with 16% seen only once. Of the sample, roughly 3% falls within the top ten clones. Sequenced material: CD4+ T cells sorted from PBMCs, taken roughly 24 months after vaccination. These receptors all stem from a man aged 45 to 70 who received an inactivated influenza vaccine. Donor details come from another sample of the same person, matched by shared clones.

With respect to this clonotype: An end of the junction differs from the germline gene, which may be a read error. CDR3 sequence: CASSRQGVGELFF. CDR3 DNA: TGTGCTAGCAGTCGACAGGGTGTCGGGGAGCTGTTTTTT. The chain carries TRBV7-7 and TRBJ2-2; TRBD1 matches at 7 bases. The CDR3 totals 13 residues. Germline values: CDR1 SSHAT, CDR2 FNYEAQ (reference sequence).

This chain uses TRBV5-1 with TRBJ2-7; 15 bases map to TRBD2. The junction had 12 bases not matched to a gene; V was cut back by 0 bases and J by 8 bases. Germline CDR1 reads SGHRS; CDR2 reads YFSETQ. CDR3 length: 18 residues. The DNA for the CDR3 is TGCGCCAGCAGCTTGGTGGAAGCCGGGACTAGCGGGAGGATAAAGCAGTACTTC. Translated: CASSLVEAGTSGRIKQYF.

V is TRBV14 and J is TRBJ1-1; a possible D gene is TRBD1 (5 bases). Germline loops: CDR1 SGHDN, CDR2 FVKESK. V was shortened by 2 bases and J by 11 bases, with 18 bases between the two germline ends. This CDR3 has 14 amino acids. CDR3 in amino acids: CASSQNVQAPGAFF. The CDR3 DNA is TGTGCCAGCAGCCAAAACGTCCAGGCACCAGGGGCTTTCTTT.

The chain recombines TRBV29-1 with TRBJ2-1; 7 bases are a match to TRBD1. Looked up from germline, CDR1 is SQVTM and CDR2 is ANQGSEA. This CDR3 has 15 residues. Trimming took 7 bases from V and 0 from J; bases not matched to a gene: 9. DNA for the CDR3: TGCAGCGCCACCACAGGGGCGGGCTCCTACAATGAGCAGTTCTTC. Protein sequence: CSATTGAGSYNEQFF.

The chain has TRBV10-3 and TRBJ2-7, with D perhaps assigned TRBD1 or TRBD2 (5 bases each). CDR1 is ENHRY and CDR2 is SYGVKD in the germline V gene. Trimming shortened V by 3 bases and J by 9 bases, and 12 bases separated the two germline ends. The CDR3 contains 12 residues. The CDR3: CAISDVGDGQYF. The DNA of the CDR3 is TGTGCCATCAGTGACGTGGGGGACGGGCAGTACTTC.

CDR3 sequence: CASSRINRGTGYEQYF. As DNA, the CDR3 is TGTGCCAGCAGCCGAATCAACCGCGGGACAGGGTATGAGCAGTACTTC. The rearrangement links TRBV5-6 to TRBJ2-7; 9 nucleotides line up with TRBD1. This CDR3 region has 16 residues. V was clipped by 4 bases and J by 7 bases; unmatched bases: 15. The germline gives CDR1 SGHDT, CDR2 YYEEEE.

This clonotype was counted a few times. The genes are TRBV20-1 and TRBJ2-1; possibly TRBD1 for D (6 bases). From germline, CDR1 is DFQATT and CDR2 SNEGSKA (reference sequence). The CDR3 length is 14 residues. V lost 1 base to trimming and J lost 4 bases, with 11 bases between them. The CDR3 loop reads CSARGGRVYNEQFF. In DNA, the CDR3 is TGCAGTGCTAGAGGGGGGCGGGTTTACAATGAGCAGTTCTTC.

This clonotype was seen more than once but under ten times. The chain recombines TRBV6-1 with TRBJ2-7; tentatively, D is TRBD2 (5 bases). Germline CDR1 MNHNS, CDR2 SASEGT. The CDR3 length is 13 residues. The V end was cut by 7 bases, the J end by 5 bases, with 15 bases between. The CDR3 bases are TGTGCCAGCACCACCCCACCGGGGAACGAGCAGTACTTC. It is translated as CASTTPPGNEQYF.

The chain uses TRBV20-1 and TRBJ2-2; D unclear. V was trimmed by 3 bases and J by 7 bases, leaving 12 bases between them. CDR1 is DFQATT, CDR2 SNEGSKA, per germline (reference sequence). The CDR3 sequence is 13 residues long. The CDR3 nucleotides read TGCAGTGCTAGGGTGGCAGCCCACGGGGAGCTGTTTTTT. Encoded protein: CSARVAAHGELFF.

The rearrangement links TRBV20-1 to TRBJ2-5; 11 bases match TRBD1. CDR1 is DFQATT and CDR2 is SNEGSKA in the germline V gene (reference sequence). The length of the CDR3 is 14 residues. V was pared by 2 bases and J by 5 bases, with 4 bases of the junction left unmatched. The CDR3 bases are TGCAGTGCTAGACGGACAGGGGGCCGGGAGACCCAGTACTTC. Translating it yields CSARRTGGRETQYF.

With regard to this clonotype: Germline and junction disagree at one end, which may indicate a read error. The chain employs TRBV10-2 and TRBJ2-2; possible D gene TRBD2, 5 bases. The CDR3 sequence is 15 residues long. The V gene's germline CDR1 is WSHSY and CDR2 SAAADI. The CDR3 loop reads CTSRGNSDNTGELFF. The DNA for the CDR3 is TGCACCAGCAGAGGGAATAGCGACAACACCGGGGAGCTGTTTTTT.

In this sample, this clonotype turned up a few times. CDR3 region: CASSRQGKTDEQYF. CDR3 nucleotide sequence: TGTGCCAGCAGTAGACAGGGGAAGACCGACGAGCAGTACTTC. V is TRBV6-1 and J is TRBJ2-7; TRBD1 aligns across 8 bases. Losses at the gene ends were 5 bases for V and 5 bases for J; bases not matched to a gene: 8. The CDR3 sequence is 14 residues long. CDR1 is MNHNS, CDR2 SASEGT, per germline.

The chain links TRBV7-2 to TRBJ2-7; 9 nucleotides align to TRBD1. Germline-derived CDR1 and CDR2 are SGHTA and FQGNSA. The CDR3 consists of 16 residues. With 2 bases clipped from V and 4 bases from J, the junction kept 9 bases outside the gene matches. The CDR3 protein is CASSLLGQGIGYEQYF. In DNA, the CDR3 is TGTGCCAGCAGCTTACTGGGACAGGGTATTGGATACGAGCAGTACTTC. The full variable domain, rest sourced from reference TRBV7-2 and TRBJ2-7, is GAGVSQSPSNKVTEKGKDVELRCDPISGHTALYWYRQSLGQGLEFLIYFQGNSAPDKSGLPSDRFSAERTGGSVSTLTIQRTQQEDSAVYLCASSLLGQGIGYEQYFGPGTRLTVT.